The present entry profiles one T cell receptor (beta chain) with its context. A junction end diverges from the germline sequence, so it may reflect a read error. Germline CDR1 is MDHEN and CDR2 is SYDVKM. CDR3 size: 12 residues. The data originate from a study of blood T cell repertoires in COVID-19. Study as a whole: The United States, Italy and Spain provided the acute and convalescent COVID-19 samples.

The method was immunoSEQ multiplex PCR; TCRdb's version includes in-frame clones alone and lacks a portion of them. Among fewer than 400,000 clones listed, roughly 85% were seen once. The rearrangement links TRBV28 to TRBJ2-3; 7 positions agree with TRBD1. The TCR was taken from a woman in her twenties or thirties who had been exposed to COVID-19. Sequencing was performed on PBMCs or T cells enriched from blood (not recorded which). The DNA for the CDR3 is TGTGCCAGCAGTTACTTAACGACAGGGAGCAATTTT. Its translation: CASSYLTTGSNF.